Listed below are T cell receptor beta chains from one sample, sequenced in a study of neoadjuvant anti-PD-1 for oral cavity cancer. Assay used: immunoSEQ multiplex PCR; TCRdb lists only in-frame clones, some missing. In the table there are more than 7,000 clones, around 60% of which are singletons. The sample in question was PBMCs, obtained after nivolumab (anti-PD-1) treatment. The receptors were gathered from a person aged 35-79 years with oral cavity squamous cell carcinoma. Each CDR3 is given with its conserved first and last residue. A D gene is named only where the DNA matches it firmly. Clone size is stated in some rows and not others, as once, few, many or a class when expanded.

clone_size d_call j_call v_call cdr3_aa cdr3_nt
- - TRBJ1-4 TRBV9 CASSVGSTINEKLFF TGTGCCAGCAGCGTAGGCAGCACTATTAATGAAAAACTGTTTTTT
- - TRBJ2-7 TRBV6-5 CASSWERYEQYF TGTGCCAGCAGTTGGGAAAGGTACGAGCAGTACTTC
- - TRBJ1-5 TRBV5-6 CASSLGGGNNQPQHF TGTGCCAGCAGCTTGGGTGGGGGTAACAATCAGCCCCAGCATTTT
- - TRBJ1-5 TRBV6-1 CAREKPDQPQHF TGTGCCAGAGAAAAGCCGGATCAGCCCCAGCATTTT
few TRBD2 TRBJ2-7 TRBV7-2 CASSSPGLAGAREQYF TGTGCCAGCAGCTCGCCAGGACTAGCGGGAGCGCGGGAGCAGTACTTC
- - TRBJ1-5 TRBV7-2 CASSLEGDQPQHF TGTGCCAGCAGCTTAGAGGGGGATCAGCCCCAGCATTTT
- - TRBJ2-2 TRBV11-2 CASSLGEAYTGELFF TGTGCCAGCAGCTTAGGGGAGGCCTACACCGGGGAGCTGTTTTTT
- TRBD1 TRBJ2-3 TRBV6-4 CASSLGRGQADTQYF TGTGCCAGCTCCCTGGGCAGGGGGCAAGCAGATACGCAGTATTTT
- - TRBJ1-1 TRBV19 CASSILAGSLEAFF TGTGCCAGTAGTATATTGGCAGGTTCGCTGGAAGCTTTCTTT
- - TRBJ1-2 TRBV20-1 CSARDTGTSTF TGCAGTGCTAGAGATACCGGGACATCCACCTTC
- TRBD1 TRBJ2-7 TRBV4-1 CASSWDSSYEQYF TGCGCCAGCAGCTGGGACAGCTCCTACGAGCAGTACTTC
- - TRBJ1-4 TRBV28 CASSGYRDEKLFF TGTGCCAGCAGTGGTTACAGGGACGAAAAACTGTTTTTT
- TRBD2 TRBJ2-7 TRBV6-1 CASTGRGGDPYEQYF TGTGCCAGCACCGGACGGGGAGGGGACCCCTACGAGCAGTACTTC
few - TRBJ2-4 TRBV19 CASSITAQVNIQYF TGTGCCAGTAGTATCACAGCGCAAGTAAACATTCAGTACTTC
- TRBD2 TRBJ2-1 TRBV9 CASSPWGLAGGLANNEQFF TGTGCCAGCAGCCCCTGGGGACTAGCGGGAGGGCTCGCCAACAATGAGCAGTTCTTC
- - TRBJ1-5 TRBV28 CASSFPGEQPQHF TGTGCCAGCAGTTTCCCAGGGGAACAGCCCCAGCATTTT
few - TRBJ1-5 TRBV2 CASRTELSNQPQHF TGTGCCAGCAGGACAGAACTTAGCAATCAGCCCCAGCATTTT
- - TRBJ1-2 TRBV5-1 CASSLALEYGYTF TGCGCCAGCAGCTTGGCTCTGGAATATGGCTACACCTTC
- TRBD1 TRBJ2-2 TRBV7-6 CASSLGTGRIGELFF TGTGCCAGCAGCCTCGGGACAGGACGCATCGGGGAGCTGTTTTTT
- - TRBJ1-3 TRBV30 CAWSPRAAPSGNTIYF TGTGCCTGGAGTCCCCGCGCTGCTCCCTCTGGAAACACCATATATTTT
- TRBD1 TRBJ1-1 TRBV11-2 CASNAPGTGNVEAFF TGTGCCAGCAACGCTCCCGGGACAGGGAACGTTGAAGCTTTCTTT
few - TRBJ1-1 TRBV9 CASSVEGGETEAFF TGTGCCAGCAGCGTAGAAGGGGGTGAAACTGAAGCTTTCTTT
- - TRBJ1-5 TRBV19 CASNLIGWGKTQHF TGTGCCAGTAACTTAATAGGGTGGGGCAAGACCCAGCATTTT